The entry below describes one T cell receptor (beta chain). TCRdb re-derived calls from the 5' RACE reads in MiXCR, one entry per CDR3 protein. The sample shows around 530,000 distinct CDR3 sequences, over 12% of them seen only once. The CDR3 sequence is 16 residues long. Trimming shortened V by 2 bases and J by 7 bases, and 17 bases separated the two germline ends. The source of the sample is a study of identical twins. These same data were also listed under a study on yellow fever vaccine responses in identical twins. That study reports: The authors reported partly convergent, partly personalized vaccine responses in identical twins.

The sequenced sample was CD4+ T cells sorted from blood. This clonotype was obtained from a young woman in good health. The V call is TRBV12-3 or TRBV12-4, the J call TRBJ2-2; D is possibly TRBD1 or TRBD2 (7 bases each). CDR3 protein: CASSLRSQGRVGELFF. The CDR3 DNA sequence: TGTGCCAGCAGTTTACGCTCACAGGGGAGGGTCGGGGAGCTGTTTTTT.